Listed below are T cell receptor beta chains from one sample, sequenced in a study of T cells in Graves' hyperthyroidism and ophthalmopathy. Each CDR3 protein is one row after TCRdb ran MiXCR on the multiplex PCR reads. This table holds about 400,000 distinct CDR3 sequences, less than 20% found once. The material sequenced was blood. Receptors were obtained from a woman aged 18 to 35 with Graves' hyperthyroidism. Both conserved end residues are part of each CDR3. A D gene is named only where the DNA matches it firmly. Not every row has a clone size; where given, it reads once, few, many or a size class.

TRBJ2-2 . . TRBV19 CASSFSGLSTGELFF TGTGCCAGTAGCTTCTCGGGACTCTCCACCGGGGAGCTGTTTTTT
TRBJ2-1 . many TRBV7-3 CASSRLGGGGTYNEQFF TGTGCCAGCAGTCGTCTTGGGGGAGGGGGAACCTACAATGAGCAGTTCTTC
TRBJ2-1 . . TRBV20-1 CSARTREDSSYNEQFF TGCAGTGCTAGAACTAGGGAGGACAGCTCCTACAATGAGCAGTTCTTC
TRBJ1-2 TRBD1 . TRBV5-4 CASTIQDRGSYGYTF TGTGCCAGCACCATACAGGACAGGGGATCATATGGCTACACCTTC
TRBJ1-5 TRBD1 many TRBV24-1 CATGQEDQPQHF TGTGCGACGGGACAGGAGGATCAGCCCCAGCATTTT
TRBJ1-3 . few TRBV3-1 CASRGPISGNTIYF TGTGCCAGCAGGGGGCCAATCAGCGGAAACACCATATATTTT
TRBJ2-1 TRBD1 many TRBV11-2 CASSLEGQAGEQFF TGTGCCAGCAGCTTAGAAGGACAGGCGGGTGAGCAGTTCTTC
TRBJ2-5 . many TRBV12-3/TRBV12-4 CASSFGPQETQYF TGTGCCAGCAGTTTCGGACCGCAAGAGACCCAGTACTTC
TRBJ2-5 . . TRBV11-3 CASTFRNSLETQYF TGTGCCAGCACTTTTCGAAACAGTTTGGAGACCCAGTACTTC
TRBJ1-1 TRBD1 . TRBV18 CASSRLDRETEAFF TGTGCCAGCTCACGACTGGACAGGGAAACTGAAGCTTTCTTT
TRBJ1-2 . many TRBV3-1 CASSRSAFYGYTF TGTGCCAGCAGCCGCTCGGCCTTCTATGGCTACACCTTC